The clone carrying this TCR beta chain was counted only a few times. Its specificity is unknown. This entry belongs to a study of response to subunit inactivated influenza vaccine. Whole-study results and caveats: It was the authors' suggestion that each seasonal influenza vaccination recruits few new T cells.

A single record per CDR3 protein comes from TCRdb applying MiXCR to the RT-PCR reads. Of around 710,000 distinct CDR3 sequences in the sample, approximately 13% are singletons; the top ten hold around 6.5%. The source material was PBMCs from blood, sampled 14 to 15 days before vaccination. This clonotype originated in a middle-aged man who received an inactivated influenza vaccine.

This chain's CDR3 is CSAGPRTARTEAFF. CDR3 nucleotides: TGCAGTGCCGGACCACGGACAGCGCGGACTGAAGCTTTCTTT. The chain recombines TRBV20-1 with TRBJ1-1, with D possibly TRBD1 on 6 matching bases. CDR1 is DFQATT and CDR2 is SNEGSKA in the germline V gene (reference sequence). CDR3 length: 14 amino acids. The V end lost 6 bases, the J end lost 5 bases, and 19 bases lay between the germline ends.